This T cell receptor beta chain was identified in a study of blood T cell repertoires in COVID-19. Study-level information: Whether acute or convalescent, the COVID-19 samples came from the United States, Italy and Spain. PBMCs, B-cell-depleted T cells, or T cells provided the cDNA or gDNA that made up the material.

CDR3 length: 13 residues. V was clipped by 9 bases and J by 4 bases, with 10 bases between them. Germline V gene data show CDR1 as MDHEN and CDR2 as SYDVKM. In the original analysis: The authors estimated nucleated cell counts from reference gene primer amplification. TCRdb's table, derived via immunoSEQ multiplex PCR, lists solely in-frame clones and lacks some. D and trimming were read from the DNA, whereas the V and J calls and clone size are those reported in that table. The sample has about 39,000 clones, approximately 85% seen once; the top ten hold about 4.2%. The sample holds one count of this clone.

Sequences were obtained from peripheral blood. The receptor was isolated from a man aged 55 to 69 with acute or convalescent COVID-19. The J gene is TRBJ1-6, the V gene TRBV28; a weak D match, TRBD1 (5 bases). The CDR3 DNA reads TGTGCCAGTGGCAGGGCGTATAATTCACCCCTCCACTTT. It translates to CASGRAYNSPLHF.